This entry lists 27 T cell receptor beta chains sequenced from one sample in a study of blood T cell repertoires in COVID-19 (dated by TCRdb to the early 2020s). The library came from the immunoSEQ multiplex PCR assay. TCRdb retrieved this table from immuneACCESS and kept in-frame rearrangements only. Not all clones are present; in checked studies, unresolved V genes account for under half, and no reason is known for the remainder. The sample table shows about 140,000 clones, and 84% are seen once. The ten largest clones take up less than 9% of the sample. Sequenced material: peripheral blood. The receptors here all came from a man aged 30-40 years with COVID-19, enrolled during active disease.

The V and J genes are TRBV11-3 and TRBJ2-5, with 10 bases fitting TRBD2. Germline V lookup: CDR1 SGHNT, CDR2 YENEEA. This CDR3 comprises 16 residues. With 5 bases clipped from V and 5 bases from J, the junction kept 11 bases outside the gene matches. Here the CDR3 reads CASSASGTSVSETQYF. The CDR3 nucleotides are TGTGCCAGCAGCGCCTCCGGGACTAGCGTTTCGGAGACCCAGTACTTC. Full variable domain (missing parts from reference TRBV11-3 and TRBJ2-5): EAGVVQSPRYKIIEKKQPVAFWCNPISGHNTLYWYLQNLGQGPELLIRYENEEAVDDSQLPKDRFSAERLKGVDSTLKIQPAELGDSAVYLCASSASGTSVSETQYFGPGTRLLVL.

This chain joins TRBV10-3 and TRBJ2-7, with 10 bases fitting TRBD2. The CDR3 totals 15 residues. Germline V gene sequence: CDR1 ENHRY, CDR2 SYGVKD. V was pared by 3 bases and J by 0 bases, with 2 bases of the junction left unmatched. DNA for the CDR3: TGTGCCATCAGTGAACTAGCGGGACTCTCCTACGAGCAGTACTTC. Translation gives CAISELAGLSYEQYF.

V is TRBV15 and J is TRBJ1-2; D remains ambiguous. Trimming took 0 bases from V and 6 from J, leaving 11 bases between them. Germline CDR1 is LNHNV and CDR2 is YYDKDF (reference sequence). This CDR3 contains 14 residues. CDR3 DNA: TGTGCCACCAGCAGAGACGGCCTCCGGGATGGCTACACCTTC. Translation gives CATSRDGLRDGYTF.

This chain joins TRBV6-5 and TRBJ2-7, with 9 bases lining up with TRBD1. CDR1 and CDR2 from the germline V gene are MNHEY and SVGAGI. The junction had 2 bases not matched to a gene; V was cut back by 3 bases and J by 5 bases. CDR3 length: 13 amino acids. The CDR3 loop is CASSYGTGHEQYF. The CDR3 DNA sequence: TGTGCCAGCAGTTATGGGACAGGGCACGAGCAGTACTTC.

The chain has TRBV7-2 and TRBJ1-1; D uncertain. This CDR3 has 13 residues. The germline gives CDR1 SGHTA, CDR2 FQGNSA. V lost 0 bases and J lost 3, with 5 bases in between. The CDR3 region is CASSLAPDTEAFF. CDR3 nucleotide sequence: TGTGCCAGCAGCTTAGCGCCAGACACTGAAGCTTTCTTT. Looking up the rest from reference TRBV7-2 and TRBJ1-1 gives the full variable domain: GAGVSQSPSNKVTEKGKDVELRCDPISGHTALYWYRQSLGQGLEFLIYFQGNSAPDKSGLPSDRFSAERTGGSVSTLTIQRTQQEDSAVYLCASSLAPDTEAFFGQGTRLTVV.

This clone was seen only once. The chain employs TRBV4-3 and TRBJ2-3; perhaps TRBD1 as D (6 bases). This CDR3 spans 14 amino acids. Germline V lookup: CDR1 LGHNA, CDR2 YSLEER. The V gene lost 1 base and the J gene lost 7 bases, with 12 bases spanning the gap. CDR3 amino acids: CASSQAGVMYTQYF. The CDR3 DNA reads TGCGCCAGCAGCCAAGCAGGGGTGATGTATACGCAGTATTTT.

This chain connects TRBV27 to TRBJ1-3; 8 nucleotides align to TRBD1. The CDR3 length is 14 residues. J lost 6 bases, V lost 6 bases, and 7 bases had no gene match. Germline lookup yields CDR1 MNHEY and CDR2 SMNVEV (reference sequence). The CDR3 reads CASRTNRGENTIYF. DNA of the CDR3: TGTGCCAGCAGAACCAACAGGGGGGAAAACACCATATATTTT.

The chain employs TRBV30 and TRBJ2-5, with D perhaps matching TRBD1 (6 bases). Germline CDR1 and CDR2: GTSNPN and SVGIG (reference sequence). Trimming shortened V by 2 bases and J by 5 bases, and 15 bases separated the two germline ends. The CDR3 contains 14 residues. DNA for the CDR3: TGTGCCTGGAGTCCACAGGGCCGGAGGGAGACCCAGTACTTC. As protein: CAWSPQGRRETQYF.

The chain employs TRBV25-1 and TRBJ2-5, with 8 bases lining up with TRBD2. Per the germline V gene, CDR1 is MGHDK and CDR2 is SYGVNS. J gave up 2 bases and V 3 bases, and 8 bases lay outside the gene matches. The CDR3 contains 16 residues. CDR3 sequence reads: CASSEGREGIQETQYF. The CDR3 DNA reads TGTGCCAGCAGTGAGGGACGGGAGGGCATTCAAGAGACCCAGTACTTC. The full variable domain, rest sourced from reference TRBV25-1 and TRBJ2-5, is EADIYQTPRYLVIGTGKKITLECSQTMGHDKMYWYQQDPGMELHLIHYSYGVNSTEKGDLSSESTVSRIRTEHFPLTLESARPSHTSQYLCASSEGREGIQETQYFGPGTRLLVL.

This chain uses TRBV11-1 with TRBJ2-5; 8 positions match TRBD1. The CDR3 is made up of 14 amino acids. V shed 7 bases and J 5 bases; nucleotides not matched to a gene: 9. Germline assignment: CDR1 SGHAT and CDR2 FQDESV (reference sequence). CDR3 nucleotides: TGTGCCAGCACCCCCGACAGGGGATGGGAGACCCAGTACTTC. It specifies CASTPDRGWETQYF.

The genes are TRBV2 and TRBJ2-3; D may be TRBD2 (5 bases). Germline CDR1 SNHLY, CDR2 FYNNEI. Trimming removed 6 bases at V and 10 bases at J, with 14 bases between. The CDR3 is made up of 12 amino acids. The CDR3 DNA reads as TGTGCCAGCAGCTCAAGACCGGGATCGCAGTATTTT. Its translation: CASSSRPGSQYF. Full variable domain (remainder filled in from reference TRBV2 and TRBJ2-3): EPEVTQTPSHQVTQMGQEVILRCVPISNHLYFYWYRQILGQKVEFLVSFYNNEISEKSEIFDDQFSVERPDGSNFTLKIRSTKLEDSAMYFCASSSRPGSQYFGPGTRLTVL.

The J gene is TRBJ1-4, the V gene TRBV15, with 7 bases identical to TRBD1. Unmatched junction bases numbered 2, after V lost 4 bases and J lost 3 bases. CDR1 is LNHNV, CDR2 YYDKDF, per germline (reference sequence). CDR3 length: 14 residues. CDR3: CATSKGQSNEKLFF. The DNA of the CDR3 is TGTGCCACCAGCAAGGGACAGTCTAATGAAAAACTGTTTTTT.

The chain is built from TRBV19 and TRBJ2-3; 12 bases match TRBD1. The CDR3 runs to 16 residues. Germline V gene lookup returns CDR1 LNHDA and CDR2 SQIVND (reference sequence). V dropped 3 bases and J dropped 3; count of bases not matched to a gene: 4. CDR3 protein: CASSISGQGATDTQYF. The CDR3 coding sequence is TGTGCCAGTAGTATTTCGGGACAGGGGGCAACAGATACGCAGTATTTT.

J is TRBJ2-7 and V is TRBV6-5, with 8 bases fitting TRBD2. Germline CDR1 reads MNHEY; CDR2 reads SVGAGI. The V gene end was trimmed by 0 bases and the J gene end by 2 bases; junction bases not matched to a gene: 6. This CDR3 is 16 amino acids long. DNA of the CDR3: TGTGCCAGCAGTTACTCCTTAAGCGGGAGAGCCTACGAGCAGTACTTC. It is translated as CASSYSLSGRAYEQYF.

The rearrangement uses TRBV30 and TRBJ2-5, with 7 bases identical to TRBD1. Trimming took 8 bases from V and 4 from J; bases not matched to a gene: 7. CDR1 and CDR2 from the germline V gene are GTSNPN and SVGIG (reference sequence). The CDR3 contains 12 residues. The CDR3 nucleotides read TGTGCCGGTGACAGGGACGGAGAGACCCAGTACTTC. Its translation is CAGDRDGETQYF.

The rearrangement joins TRBV7-3 to TRBJ2-1; TRBD1 matches at 7 bases. This CDR3 has 12 residues. Trimming removed 5 bases from V and 12 bases from J; junction bases left unmatched: 7. Germline loops: CDR1 SGHTA, CDR2 FQGTGA. The CDR3 coding sequence is TGTGCCAGCAGCCTGGGACAGAACGCGCAGTTCTTC. As protein: CASSLGQNAQFF.

The V gene is TRBV12-3 or TRBV12-4, the J gene TRBJ1-5; a possible D gene is TRBD1 (6 bases). The V end was cut by 5 bases, the J end by 6 bases, with 8 bases between. CDR3 length: 12 residues. The CDR3 reads CASSSRGQPQHF. The CDR3 DNA reads as TGTGCCAGCAGTAGCAGGGGTCAGCCCCAGCATTTT.

This clone showed up just a few times. The chain is built from TRBV18 and TRBJ2-3; 7 bases line up with TRBD2. The ends lost 5 bases at V and 1 base at J; junction bases unmatched: 6. The CDR3 length is 15 residues. Germline-derived CDR1 and CDR2 are KGHSH and LQKENI. The CDR3 sequence is CASSYSGPGTDTQYF. CDR3 DNA: TGTGCCAGCTCATATAGCGGGCCCGGCACAGATACGCAGTATTTT.

V usage is TRBV4-1 and J usage is TRBJ2-1, with 14 bases that match TRBD2. The CDR3 length is 15 residues. Germline CDR1 and CDR2: MGHRA and YSYEKL. After removal of 4 bases from V and 8 bases from J, the junction contained 4 bases not matched to a gene. The CDR3 DNA reads TGCGCCAGCAGCCCGGGACTAGCGGGAGTCTATGAGCAGTTCTTC. Translation gives CASSPGLAGVYEQFF.

This chain joins TRBV15 and TRBJ2-7; D is unclear. V was shortened by 5 bases and J by 0 bases, with 8 bases between the two germline ends. CDR3 size: 13 residues. The germline V gene has CDR1 LNHNV and CDR2 YYDKDF (reference sequence). The CDR3 DNA is TGTGCCACCAGCGTCCACAGCTCCTACGAGCAGTACTTC. This gives the protein CATSVHSSYEQYF.

This sequence joins TRBV6-5 and TRBJ2-2; D unclear. The CDR3 runs to 13 residues. Per germline, CDR1 MNHEY and CDR2 SVGAGI. V was shortened by 2 bases and J by 6 bases, with 7 bases between the two germline ends. The CDR3 DNA reads TGTGCCAGCAGTTACGCACGAGCCGGGGAGCTGTTTTTT. This sequence encodes CASSYARAGELFF.

V is TRBV6-5 and J is TRBJ1-5; 9 bases agree with TRBD1. The CDR3 is 14 amino acids. V dropped 6 bases and J dropped 1; count of bases not matched to a gene: 1. In germline, CDR1 is MNHEY, CDR2 SVGAGI. The CDR3 sequence: CASRGTGSNQPQHF. The CDR3 DNA follows: TGTGCCAGCAGGGGGACAGGGAGCAATCAGCCCCAGCATTTT.

The CDR3 DNA reads as TGCGCCAGCGGGCTGGGACAGGGGGGGCTCCTCTATGGCTACACCTTC. As protein: CASGLGQGGLLYGYTF. The V and J genes are TRBV5-1 and TRBJ1-2; 11 bases align to TRBD1. This CDR3 has 16 residues. V shed 7 bases, J shed 4 bases, and the junction held 12 bases outside the gene matches. Germline V gene sequence: CDR1 SGHRS, CDR2 YFSETQ.

The chain carries TRBV3-1 (or the pseudogene TRBV3-2) and TRBJ1-1; TRBD1 is a possible D gene (6 bases). V dropped 5 bases and J dropped 6 bases, with 13 bases sitting between them. CDR1 and CDR2 (germline): LGHDT, YNNKEL (reference sequence). The CDR3 is 13 amino acids. The CDR3 region is CASSYNRGSEAFF. CDR3 nucleotides: TGTGCCAGCAGCTACAATAGGGGGTCTGAAGCTTTCTTT.

This clone has a single count. The chain joins TRBV20-1 to TRBJ2-1; the D is unclear. Trimming left V 2 bases short and J 7 bases short, with 6 bases between. This CDR3 comprises 11 residues. Looked up from germline, CDR1 is DFQATT and CDR2 is SNEGSKA (reference sequence). The CDR3 protein is CSARSVNEQFF. Here the CDR3 DNA reads TGCAGTGCTAGATCGGTAAATGAGCAGTTCTTC.

This clone appeared once. The chain employs TRBV6-5 and TRBJ1-1; tentative D call: TRBD1 (6 bases). The CDR3 runs 14 residues. Trimming removed 8 bases from V and 1 base from J, with 14 bases in between. The germline V gene has CDR1 MNHEY and CDR2 SVGAGI. CDR3 sequence: CASSGGQWNTEAFF. The CDR3 DNA is TGTGCCAGCTCGGGAGGACAGTGGAACACTGAAGCTTTCTTT.

The chain uses TRBV19 and TRBJ1-1, with D perhaps TRBD1 (5 bases). From germline, CDR1 is LNHDA and CDR2 SQIVND (reference sequence). The CDR3 is made up of 11 amino acids. Trimming took off 6 bases at V and 10 bases at J, with 12 bases between the two ends. Here the CDR3 DNA reads TGTGCCAGTAGGTCGGCTCAGGGAGCTTTCTTT. Its protein product is CASRSAQGAFF. Full variable domain (rest looked up from reference TRBV19 and TRBJ1-1): DGGITQSPKYLFRKEGQNVTLSCEQNLNHDAMYWYRQDPGQGLRLIYYSQIVNDFQKGDIAEGYSVSREKKESFPLTVTSAQKNPTAFYLCASRSAQGAFFGQGTRLTVV.